The clone carrying this TCR beta chain was detected many times. Library construction for TCR beta used iRepertoire HTBI primers and Arm-PCR of CDR3 regions. A single record per CDR3 protein comes from TCRdb applying MiXCR to the multiplex PCR reads. The sample shows roughly 300,000 distinct CDR3 sequences, less than 20% of them seen only once. These data belong to a study of regulatory T cells in long-lasting Graves disease. As to time point: persistent/refractory GD, antithyroid drugs over 5 years with positive TRAb. Preparation of the TCR library used RNA extracted from PBMCs. An endocrinology department located in Xi'an, China, was where the patients came from. The V and J ends lost 0 bases and 1 base respectively, with 4 bases between them. The CDR3 is 15 residues long. CDR1 and CDR2 (germline): SGHNT, YENEEA.

The V and J genes are TRBV11-3 and TRBJ2-6; D ambiguous. Specimen: peripheral blood mononuclear cells (PBMCs), collected when the disease was refractory, from a patient treated with antithyroid drugs. The TCR originated in a female donor with Graves disease. In DNA, the CDR3 is TGTGCCAGCAGCTTAGACCAGTCTGGGGCCAACGTCCTGACTTTC. Its protein product is CASSLDQSGANVLTF.